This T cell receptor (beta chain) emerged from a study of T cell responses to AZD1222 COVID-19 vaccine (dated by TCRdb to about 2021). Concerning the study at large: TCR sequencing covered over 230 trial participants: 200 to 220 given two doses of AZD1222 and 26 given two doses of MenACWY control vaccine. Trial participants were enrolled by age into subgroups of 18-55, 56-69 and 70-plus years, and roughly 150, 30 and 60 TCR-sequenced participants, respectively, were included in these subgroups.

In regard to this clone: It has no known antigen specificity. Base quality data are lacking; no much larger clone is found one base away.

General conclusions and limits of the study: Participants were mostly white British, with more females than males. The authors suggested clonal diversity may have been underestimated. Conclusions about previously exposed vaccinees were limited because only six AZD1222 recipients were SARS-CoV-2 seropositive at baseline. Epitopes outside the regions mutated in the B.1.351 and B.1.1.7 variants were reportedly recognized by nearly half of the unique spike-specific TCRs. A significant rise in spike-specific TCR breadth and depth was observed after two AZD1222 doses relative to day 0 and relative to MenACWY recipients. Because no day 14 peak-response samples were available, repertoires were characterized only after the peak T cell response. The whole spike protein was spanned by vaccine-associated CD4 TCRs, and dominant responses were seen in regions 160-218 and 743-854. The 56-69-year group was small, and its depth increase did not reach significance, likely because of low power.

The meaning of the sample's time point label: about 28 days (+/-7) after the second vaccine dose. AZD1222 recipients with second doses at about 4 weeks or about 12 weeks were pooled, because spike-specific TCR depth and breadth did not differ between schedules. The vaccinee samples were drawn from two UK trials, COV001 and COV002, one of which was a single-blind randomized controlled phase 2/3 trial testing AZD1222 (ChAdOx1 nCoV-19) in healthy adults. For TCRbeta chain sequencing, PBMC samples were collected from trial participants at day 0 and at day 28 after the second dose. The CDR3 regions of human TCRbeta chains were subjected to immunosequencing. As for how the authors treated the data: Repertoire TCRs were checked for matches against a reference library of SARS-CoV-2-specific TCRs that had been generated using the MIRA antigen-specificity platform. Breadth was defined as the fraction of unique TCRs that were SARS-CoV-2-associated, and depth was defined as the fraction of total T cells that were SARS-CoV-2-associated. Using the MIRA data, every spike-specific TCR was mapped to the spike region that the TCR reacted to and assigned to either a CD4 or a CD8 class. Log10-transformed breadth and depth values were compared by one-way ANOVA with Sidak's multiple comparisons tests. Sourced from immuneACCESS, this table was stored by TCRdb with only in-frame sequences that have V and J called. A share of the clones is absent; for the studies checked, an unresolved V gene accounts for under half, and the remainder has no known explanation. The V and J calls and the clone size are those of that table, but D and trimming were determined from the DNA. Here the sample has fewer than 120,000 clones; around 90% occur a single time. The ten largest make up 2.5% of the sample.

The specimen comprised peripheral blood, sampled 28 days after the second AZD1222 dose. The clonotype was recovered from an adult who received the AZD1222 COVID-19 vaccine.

The DNA reads TGTGCCATCGGACAGGACAGGGCCAACGGCCCAAACACCATATATTTT. This is translated as CAIGQDRANGPNTIYF. The chain uses TRBV10-3 and TRBJ1-3, with TRBD1 identical over 8 junction bases. V and J are trimmed by 8 bases and 6 bases, and the gene matches miss 15 bases of the junction. From a lookup of the germline V gene, CDR1 and CDR2 are ENHRY and SYGVKD. Including the terminal cysteine and phenylalanine, the CDR3 comprises 16 residues. Just the 48-base CDR3 DNA is kept, in frame starting at base 1.